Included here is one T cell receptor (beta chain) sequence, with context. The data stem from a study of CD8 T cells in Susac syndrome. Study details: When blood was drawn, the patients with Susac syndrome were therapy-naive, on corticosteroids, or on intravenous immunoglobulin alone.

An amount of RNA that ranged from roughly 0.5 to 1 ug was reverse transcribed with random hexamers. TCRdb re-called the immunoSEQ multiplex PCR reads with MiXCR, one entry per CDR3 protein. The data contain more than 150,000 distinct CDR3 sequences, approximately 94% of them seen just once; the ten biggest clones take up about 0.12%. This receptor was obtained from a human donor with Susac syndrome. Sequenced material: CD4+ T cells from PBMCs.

Here the CDR3 reads CAISDPTGRGGSPLHF. In DNA form, the CDR3 reads TGTGCCATCAGTGACCCCACCGGCAGGGGGGGATCACCCCTCCACTTT. The V gene is TRBV10-3, the J gene TRBJ1-6; 7 positions match TRBD1. V lost 3 bases to trimming and J lost 10 bases; unmatched junction nucleotides: 12. The CDR3 spans 16 residues. CDR1 is ENHRY, CDR2 SYGVKD, per germline.